Below are 9 T cell receptor beta chains sequenced from a single sample in a study of shared clonotypes between healthy human individuals. TCRdb keeps only in-frame clones here, not all; method: immunoSEQ multiplex PCR. The table shows over a million clones, with approximately 96% occurring only once. The material sequenced was naive CD4+ T cells sorted from blood. Subset given: CD45RA+ positively selected. Receptors originate from a man aged 25 to 40 in good health.

V usage is TRBV6-6 and J usage is TRBJ2-2; D may be TRBD2 (5 bases). V was trimmed by 4 bases and J by 0 bases, leaving 12 bases between them. The CDR3 has 16 residues. From germline, CDR1 is MNHNY and CDR2 SVGAGI (reference sequence). The chain's CDR3 is CASSSGEGANTGELFF. CDR3 DNA: TGTGCCAGCAGTTCGGGTGAGGGAGCGAACACCGGGGAGCTGTTTTTT.

This clone was detected only a few times. The chain combines TRBV2 with TRBJ1-5; 8 bases are shared with TRBD1. The CDR3 is 14 residues long. CDR1 and CDR2 from the germline V gene are SNHLY and FYNNEI. With V trimmed by 6 bases and J by 6 bases, 7 bases remained unmatched. The CDR3 DNA reads as TGTGCCAGCAGCGTACAGGGGGGCGTTCAGCCCCAGCATTTT. Translating gives CASSVQGGVQPQHF. The whole variable domain, filled in from reference TRBV2 and TRBJ1-5, reads EPEVTQTPSHQVTQMGQEVILRCVPISNHLYFYWYRQILGQKVEFLVSFYNNEISEKSEIFDDQFSVERPDGSNFTLKIRSTKLEDSAMYFCASSVQGGVQPQHFGDGTRLSIL.

The chain recombines TRBV27 with TRBJ2-7, with 7 bases lining up with TRBD1. V lost 6 bases, J lost 6 bases, and 14 bases stayed unmatched. Germline V gene lookup returns CDR1 MNHEY and CDR2 SMNVEV (reference sequence). The CDR3 totals 15 residues. The CDR3 region is CASSWRRTGLLEQYF. The CDR3 coding sequence is TGTGCCAGCAGCTGGCGGCGGACAGGTTTGCTCGAGCAGTACTTC.

V is TRBV6-6 and J is TRBJ2-3; D is unclear. Germline CDR1 MNHNY, CDR2 SVGAGI (reference sequence). Trimming pared 5 bases from V and 6 bases from J, leaving 6 bases between. CDR3 length: 11 amino acids. The CDR3 region is CASSVGDTQYF. CDR3 sequence (DNA): TGTGCCAGCAGTGTCGGTGATACGCAGTATTTT.

The chain links TRBV30 to TRBJ2-6; D remains unclear. Germline CDR1 and CDR2: GTSNPN and SVGIG (reference sequence). V was trimmed by 8 bases and J by 2 bases, leaving 10 bases between them. The CDR3 spans 13 residues. In DNA, the CDR3 is TGTGCCAACAGCTATACTGGGGCCAACGTCCTGACTTTC. Amino acid sequence: CANSYTGANVLTF.

This chain joins TRBV11-2 and TRBJ1-1, with D perhaps matching TRBD1 (6 bases). Germline lookup yields CDR1 SGHAT and CDR2 FQNNGV. Trimming cost V 1 base and J 0 bases, with 15 bases left between them. The CDR3 runs 17 residues. The CDR3 reads CASSLVSLGQLNTEAFF. The CDR3 region has the DNA TGTGCCAGCAGCTTAGTATCCCTCGGACAGTTGAACACTGAAGCTTTCTTT.

The rearrangement uses TRBV5-1 and TRBJ2-2, with D unclear. The CDR3 has 15 amino acids. Trimming pared 3 bases from V and 1 base from J, leaving 10 bases between. Germline CDR1 is SGHRS and CDR2 is YFSETQ. The chain's CDR3 is CASSSPRKNTGELFF. In nucleotides, the CDR3 is TGCGCCAGCAGCTCGCCACGGAAGAACACCGGGGAGCTGTTTTTT.

The rearrangement links TRBV18 to TRBJ2-2, with TRBD2 identical over 7 bases. After removal of 6 bases from V and 3 bases from J, the junction contained 10 bases not matched to a gene. The length of the CDR3 is 16 residues. CDR1 and CDR2 (germline): KGHSH, LQKENI. This CDR3 reads CASSPLGGKDTGELFF. In nucleotides, the CDR3 is TGTGCCAGCTCCCCCCTGGGGGGGAAGGACACCGGGGAGCTGTTTTTT.

A word on this clone: Additional DNA sequences in this sample encode the identical CDR3. The CDR3 reads CASSISGQETQYF. The CDR3 DNA reads as TGTGCCAGTAGTATAAGCGGACAAGAGACCCAGTACTTC. The chain employs TRBV19 and TRBJ2-5; D perhaps matches TRBD2 (5 bases). Germline CDR1 LNHDA, CDR2 SQIVND (reference sequence). V lost 2 bases and J lost 2, with 6 bases in between. The CDR3 has 13 residues.